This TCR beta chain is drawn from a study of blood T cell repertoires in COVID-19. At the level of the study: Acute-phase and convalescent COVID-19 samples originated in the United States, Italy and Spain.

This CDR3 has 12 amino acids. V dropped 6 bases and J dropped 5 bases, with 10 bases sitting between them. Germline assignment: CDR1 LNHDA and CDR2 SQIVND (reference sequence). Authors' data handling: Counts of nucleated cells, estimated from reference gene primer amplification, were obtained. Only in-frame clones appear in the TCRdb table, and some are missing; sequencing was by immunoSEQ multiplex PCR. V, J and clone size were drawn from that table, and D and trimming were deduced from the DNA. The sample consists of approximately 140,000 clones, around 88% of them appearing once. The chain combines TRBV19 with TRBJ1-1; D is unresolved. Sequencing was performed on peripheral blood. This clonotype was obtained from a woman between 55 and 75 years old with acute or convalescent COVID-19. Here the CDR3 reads CASRSLFTEAFF. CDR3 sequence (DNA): TGTGCCAGTAGGTCACTATTTACTGAAGCTTTCTTT. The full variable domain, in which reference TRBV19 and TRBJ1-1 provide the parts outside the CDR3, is DGGITQSPKYLFRKEGQNVTLSCEQNLNHDAMYWYRQDPGQGLRLIYYSQIVNDFQKGDIAEGYSVSREKKESFPLTVTSAQKNPTAFYLCASRSLFTEAFFGQGTRLTVV.